Each of the 22 T cell receptor beta chains below was sequenced from the same sample in a study of memory CD4+ T cells and cytomegalovirus serostatus. The sort gate was single viable CD3+CD4+CD8-CD45RO+ cells for memory CD4+ T cells. TCRdb's table, derived via immunoSEQ multiplex PCR, lists solely in-frame clones and lacks some. The sample yields about 92,000 clones, approximately 80% seen once. Sequencing was done on a sample of memory CD4+ T cells from blood. Source of these receptors: an adult in good health and CMV-seropositive.

The chain carries TRBV2 and TRBJ1-1; D not certain. Per the germline V gene, CDR1 is SNHLY and CDR2 is FYNNEI. The CDR3 length is 13 residues. Trimming pared 10 bases from V and 3 bases from J, leaving 15 bases between. CDR3 nucleotides: TGTGCCACTACCTCGGAATTGGACACTGAAGCTTTCTTT. Its protein product is CATTSELDTEAFF.

This chain connects TRBV29-1 to TRBJ2-1, with TRBD2 matching 11 bases. With 4 bases clipped from V and 2 bases from J, the junction kept 10 bases outside the gene matches. The CDR3 sequence is 17 residues long. Germline V gene lookup returns CDR1 SQVTM and CDR2 ANQGSEA. The CDR3 DNA sequence: TGCAGCGTTGGAACTAGCGGGGGATTAACCACCTACAATGAGCAGTTCTTC. Residues: CSVGTSGGLTTYNEQFF.

The genes are TRBV6-1 and TRBJ2-1; D might be TRBD2 (5 bases). Deletions cut 5 bases from V and 4 bases from J, with 12 bases between. The CDR3 totals 14 residues. Germline values: CDR1 MNHNS, CDR2 SASEGT. In DNA, the CDR3 is TGTGCCAGCAGTATGCTAGCACCGTACAATGAGCAGTTCTTC. It translates to CASSMLAPYNEQFF.

The rearrangement links TRBV7-2 to TRBJ1-2, with no clear D. V was cut by 5 bases and J by 3 bases, with 13 bases left in between. The CDR3 has 14 residues. The germline V gene encodes CDR1 SGHTA and CDR2 FQGNSA. CDR3 DNA: TGTGCCAGCAGCGGACGGAACGAGGACTATGGCTACACCTTC. Translation: CASSGRNEDYGYTF. Full variable domain (outside the CDR3, taken from reference TRBV7-2 and TRBJ1-2): GAGVSQSPSNKVTEKGKDVELRCDPISGHTALYWYRQSLGQGLEFLIYFQGNSAPDKSGLPSDRFSAERTGGSVSTLTIQRTQQEDSAVYLCASSGRNEDYGYTFGSGTRLTVV.

This chain uses TRBV4-2 with TRBJ2-7; 9 nucleotides align to TRBD1. Germline V gene data show CDR1 as LGHNA and CDR2 as YNFKEQ. The CDR3 spans 15 residues. The junction had 9 bases not matched to a gene; V was cut back by 4 bases and J by 5 bases. Here the CDR3 reads CASSPAQDRGDEQYF. The CDR3 bases are TGTGCCAGCAGCCCCGCCCAGGACAGGGGCGACGAGCAGTACTTC.

The V and J genes are TRBV18 and TRBJ2-7; TRBD1 matches at 9 bases. Germline CDR1 KGHSH, CDR2 LQKENI. V was pared by 0 bases and J by 5 bases, with 2 bases of the junction left unmatched. The CDR3 covers 14 residues. The CDR3 DNA sequence: TGTGCCAGCTCACCACCACAGGGGGCCAACGAGCAGTACTTC. As protein: CASSPPQGANEQYF.

V is TRBV7-9 and J is TRBJ1-5; TRBD1 matches 7 bases. The V gene end was trimmed by 4 bases and the J gene end by 1 base; junction bases not matched to a gene: 7. The CDR3 runs 16 residues. The germline V gene has CDR1 SEHNR and CDR2 FQNEAQ (reference sequence). The CDR3 DNA reads TGTGCCAGCAGCTCCCCAGGGGGGGCCAGCAATCAGCCCCAGCATTTT. Amino acid sequence: CASSSPGGASNQPQHF.

The chain employs TRBV11-2 and TRBJ2-3; 13 bases fit TRBD2. Germline V gives CDR1 SGHAT, CDR2 FQNNGV. Trimming took 3 bases from V and 2 from J; bases not matched to a gene: 8. This CDR3 has 18 residues. The DNA of the CDR3 is TGTGCCAGCAGCTTGAGGGCCGGGACTAGCGGGAACACAGATACGCAGTATTTT. Its translation is CASSLRAGTSGNTDTQYF.

The rearrangement links TRBV11-2 to TRBJ2-5; TRBD2 agrees at 12 bases. This CDR3 is 15 amino acids long. The ends lost 3 bases at V and 1 base at J; junction bases unmatched: 0. Germline CDR1 reads SGHAT; CDR2 reads FQNNGV. CDR3 in DNA: TGTGCCAGCAGCTTGACTAGCGGGAGCCAAGAGACCCAGTACTTC. It encodes CASSLTSGSQETQYF.

The CDR3: CASSSTGYEQYF. CDR3 sequence (DNA): TGTGCCAGCAGCTCCACAGGCTACGAGCAGTACTTC. The chain uses TRBV11-1 and TRBJ2-7; possible D gene TRBD1, 5 bases. Germline lookup yields CDR1 SGHAT and CDR2 FQDESV (reference sequence). The CDR3 contains 12 residues. Between the trimmed V and J ends, which lost 4 bases and 3 bases, there was a span of 7 bases. Drawing the rest from reference TRBV11-1 and TRBJ2-7, the complete variable domain is EAEVAQSPRYKITEKSQAVAFWCDPISGHATLYWYRQILGQGPELLVQFQDESVVDDSQLPKDRFSAERLKGVDSTLKIQPAELGDSAMYLCASSSTGYEQYFGPGTRLTVT.

The chain combines TRBV5-1 with TRBJ1-2; 8 bases are a match to TRBD1. The CDR3 spans 18 residues. CDR1 SGHRS and CDR2 YFSETQ come from the germline V gene. J was trimmed by 6 bases and V by 1 base; bases with no gene match: 17. The CDR3 region has the DNA TGCGCCAGCAGCTTGCCGACCGTTTCGACAGGGGCGAGTGATGGCTACACCTTC. Residues: CASSLPTVSTGASDGYTF.

V gene TRBV7-6 combines with J gene TRBJ2-7, with 9 bases lining up with TRBD2. Germline trimming cut 1 base from V and 2 bases from J; bases unmatched to any gene: 9. Germline V gene sequence: CDR1 SGHVS, CDR2 FNYEAQ. This CDR3 spans 17 amino acids. DNA for the CDR3: TGTGCCAGCAGCTTAGGTTACCGCGGGAGGGCAACCTACGAGCAGTACTTC. Its translation: CASSLGYRGRATYEQYF.

The rearrangement links TRBV5-1 to TRBJ2-7, with TRBD2 as a possible D gene (5 bases). Germline V gives CDR1 SGHRS, CDR2 YFSETQ. Trimming removed 7 bases at V and 1 base at J, with 15 bases between. CDR3 length equals 14 residues. CDR3 nucleotides: TGCGCCAGCGGGTCGGGGTTACCTTCCTACGAGCAGTACTTC. Protein sequence: CASGSGLPSYEQYF.

This chain uses TRBV18 with TRBJ2-7, with 9 nucleotides matching TRBD1. This CDR3 has 16 amino acids. V was clipped by 0 bases and J by 4 bases; unmatched bases: 7. CDR1 is KGHSH, CDR2 LQKENI, per germline. CDR3 coding DNA: TGTGCCAGCTCACCACCGGGGACAGGGTCTCTTTACGAGCAGTACTTC. Translated: CASSPPGTGSLYEQYF.

V and J are TRBV11-2 and TRBJ1-2, with D hard to call. This CDR3 contains 14 residues. The V and J ends lost 3 bases and 3 bases respectively, with 11 bases between them. Per the germline V gene, CDR1 is SGHAT and CDR2 is FQNNGV. CDR3 in amino acids: CASSFSPYDYGYTF. In DNA form, the CDR3 reads TGTGCCAGCAGCTTCAGCCCTTATGACTATGGCTACACCTTC. The full variable domain, rest sourced from reference TRBV11-2 and TRBJ1-2, is EAGVAQSPRYKIIEKRQSVAFWCNPISGHATLYWYQQILGQGPKLLIQFQNNGVVDDSQLPKDRFSAERLKGVDSTLKIQPAKLEDSAVYLCASSFSPYDYGYTFGSGTRLTVV.

V gene TRBV6-4 combines with J gene TRBJ2-6; D unclear. Germline loops: CDR1 MRHNA, CDR2 SNTAGT. There are 15 residues in the CDR3. The V end lost 2 bases, the J end lost 0 bases, and 5 bases lay between the germline ends. The CDR3 bases are TGTGCCAGCAGTGACAGGAGCTCTGGGGCCAACGTCCTGACTTTC. As protein: CASSDRSSGANVLTF.

The chain couples TRBV28 to TRBJ1-1, with TRBD1 as a possible D gene (5 bases). Looked up from germline, CDR1 is MDHEN and CDR2 is SYDVKM. The CDR3 has 17 residues. The V gene lost 4 bases and the J gene lost 0 bases, with 18 bases spanning the gap. The CDR3 loop reads CASSSGRQTAVNTEAFF. The CDR3 DNA sequence: TGTGCCAGCAGTTCAGGTCGACAGACAGCTGTGAACACTGAAGCTTTCTTT.

The chain carries TRBV28 and TRBJ1-1; the D is unclear. Between the trimmed V and J ends, which lost 0 bases and 5 bases, there was a span of 10 bases. This CDR3 comprises 14 residues. CDR1 MDHEN and CDR2 SYDVKM come from the germline V gene. The CDR3 DNA sequence: TGTGCCAGCAGTTTATGGGGCGCGGGAACTGAAGCTTTCTTT. It codes for CASSLWGAGTEAFF. The whole variable domain, filled in from reference TRBV28 and TRBJ1-1, reads DVKVTQSSRYLVKRTGEKVFLECVQDMDHENMFWYRQDPGLGLRLIYFSYDVKMKEKGDIPEGYSVSREKKERFSLILESASTNQTSMYLCASSLWGAGTEAFFGQGTRLTVV.

In this sample, this clone turned up a few times. The V gene is TRBV28, the J gene TRBJ2-7; D possibly corresponds to TRBD2 (5 bases). Germline lookup yields CDR1 MDHEN and CDR2 SYDVKM. The CDR3 runs 13 residues. The V end was cut by 5 bases, the J end by 4 bases, with 12 bases between. The DNA for the CDR3 is TGTGCCAGCAGTCATCCCAGCGGTTACGAGCAGTACTTC. It yields the protein CASSHPSGYEQYF.

The chain combines TRBV5-1 with TRBJ1-2; 7 bases fit TRBD1. Trimming took 1 base from V and 3 from J; bases not matched to a gene: 9. CDR3 length equals 16 residues. Germline V gene lookup returns CDR1 SGHRS and CDR2 YFSETQ. The CDR3 DNA follows: TGCGCCAGCAGCTTGTCCCCCTCAGGGGGTGACTATGGCTACACCTTC. Translation: CASSLSPSGGDYGYTF. The full variable domain, completed using reference TRBV5-1 and TRBJ1-2, is KAGVTQTPRYLIKTRGQQVTLSCSPISGHRSVSWYQQTPGQGLQFLFEYFSETQRNKGNFPGRFSGRQFSNSRSEMNVSTLELGDSALYLCASSLSPSGGDYGYTFGSGTRLTVV.

The rearrangement links TRBV2 to TRBJ1-1; weak D call: TRBD1 (6 bases). The V gene's germline CDR1 is SNHLY and CDR2 FYNNEI. The CDR3 has 13 amino acids. Trimming took off 4 bases at V and 0 bases at J, with 6 bases between the two ends. The CDR3 protein is CASSGQVNTEAFF. The CDR3 DNA reads as TGTGCCAGCAGTGGACAGGTGAACACTGAAGCTTTCTTT.

The chain employs TRBV28 and TRBJ1-3; no clear D gene. V was cut by 3 bases and J by 1 base, with 7 bases left in between. The CDR3 is made up of 14 amino acids. Germline loops: CDR1 MDHEN, CDR2 SYDVKM. The CDR3 loop reads CASSLTVSGNTIYF. DNA for the CDR3: TGTGCCAGCAGTTTGACCGTGTCTGGAAACACCATATATTTT.